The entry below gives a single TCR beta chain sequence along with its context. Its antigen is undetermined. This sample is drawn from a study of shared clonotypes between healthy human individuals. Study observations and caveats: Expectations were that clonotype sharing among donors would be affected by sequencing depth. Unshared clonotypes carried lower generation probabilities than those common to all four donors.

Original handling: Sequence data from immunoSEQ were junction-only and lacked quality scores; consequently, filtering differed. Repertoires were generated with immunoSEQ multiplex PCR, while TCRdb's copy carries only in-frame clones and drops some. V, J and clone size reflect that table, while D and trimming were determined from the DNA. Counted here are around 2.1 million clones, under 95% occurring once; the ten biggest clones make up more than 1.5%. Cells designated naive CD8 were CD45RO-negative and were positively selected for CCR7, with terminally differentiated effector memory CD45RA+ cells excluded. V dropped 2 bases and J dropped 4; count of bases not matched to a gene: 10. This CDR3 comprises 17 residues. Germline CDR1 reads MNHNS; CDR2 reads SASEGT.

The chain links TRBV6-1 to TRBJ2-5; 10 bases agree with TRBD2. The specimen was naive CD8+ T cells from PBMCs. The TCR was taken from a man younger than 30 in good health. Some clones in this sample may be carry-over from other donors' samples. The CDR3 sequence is CASSEPLAGSPGETQYF. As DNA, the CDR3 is TGTGCCAGCAGTGAACCACTAGCGGGAAGCCCCGGAGAGACCCAGTACTTC.